The present TCR beta chain was sequenced within a study of cytomegalovirus exposure and HLA in healthy donors. Study observations and caveats: The majority of TCR sequences were rare, yet some public TCRs appeared in many donors. Three CMV-associated chains proved CMV antigen-specific in vitro.

This PCR relied on a set of 60 Vbeta primers and 13 Jbeta primers. Repertoires were generated with immunoSEQ multiplex PCR, while TCRdb's copy carries only in-frame clones and drops some. Found here are around 200,000 clones, about two thirds of them singletons; the top ten hold 2.5% to 3%. Notes on this clone: Its antigen is not identified.

Specimen: PBMCs. The sequence was collected from a man aged 35-49 years in good health and CMV-seropositive.

The DNA of the CDR3 is TGCGCCAGCAGCTTGGGGGCTGGGACTAGCGAGGGCACCCAGTACTTC. It encodes CASSLGAGTSEGTQYF. The chain recombines TRBV5-1 with TRBJ2-5; 10 bases are shared with TRBD2. The ends lost 0 bases at V and 8 bases at J; junction bases unmatched: 10. CDR1 is SGHRS, CDR2 YFSETQ, per germline. This CDR3 comprises 16 residues.